Described below is a single T cell receptor (beta chain) sequence and its context. This sample was taken from a study of shared clonotypes between healthy human individuals. Across the study: CD4 naive cells filled three plates per donor, CD4 memory three, CD8 naive two and CD8 memory one.

Partitioning of CD4+ cells yielded a CD45RA+ naive subset and a CD45RA-negative memory subset. The germline V gene encodes CDR1 SGHNT and CDR2 YYREEE (reference sequence). The CDR3 totals 13 residues. V was clipped by 0 bases and J by 3 bases, with 4 bases between them. Once extracted for a subset, genomic DNA was divided evenly among several immunoSEQ plates. Libraries were prepared by immunoSEQ multiplex PCR; TCRdb keeps only in-frame clonotypes and omits some of them. The table shows about 610,000 clones, with 97% occurring only once. The rearrangement links TRBV5-4 to TRBJ1-5; unclear D gene. The receptor was isolated from a woman aged 25 to 45 in good health. The sequencing sample was made of naive CD4+ T cells sorted from blood. As for subset: CD45RA+ positively selected. The CDR3 bases are TGTGCCAGCAGCTTGGGGTACAATCAGCCCCAGCATTTT. Encoded protein: CASSLGYNQPQHF.